What follows are 21 T cell receptor beta chains derived from one specimen sequenced in a study of blood T cells in healthy people across ages. The use of a sample-barcoded 5' primer and a J-beta primer mix characterized a second PCR of roughly 7 to 11 cycles. One entry per CDR3 protein, called by TCRdb with MiXCR from the 5' RACE reads. The table has hundreds of thousands of distinct CDR3 sequences, roughly two fifths seen once. Material: blood. The receptors were gathered from a man older than 75 in good health.

This chain links TRBV20-1 with TRBJ1-1; tentatively, D is TRBD1 (6 bases). The CDR3 is 16 residues long. Germline V gives CDR1 DFQATT, CDR2 SNEGSKA (reference sequence). The V end lost 0 bases, the J end lost 4 bases, and 18 bases lay between the germline ends. The CDR3 region is CSARDQLAGDSTEAFF. DNA for the CDR3: TGCAGTGCTAGAGATCAGTTGGCAGGGGATTCCACTGAAGCTTTCTTT.

V is TRBV6-1 and J is TRBJ2-5; the match to TRBD1 covers 10 bases. Judging by the DNA end, TRBJ2-7 fits better; the J call may be wrong. Germline-derived CDR1 and CDR2 are MNHNS and SASEGT. The CDR3 runs to 17 residues. In DNA form, the CDR3 reads TGTGCCAGCAGTGAAGCGGGGGGACAGGGGCCCTCCTACGAGCAGTACTTC. This gives the protein CASSEAGGQGPSYEQYF.

A remark on this clonotype: The junction differs from germline at one of its ends, possibly a read error. The chain joins TRBV7-9 to TRBJ2-7; TRBD1 is a possible D gene (6 bases). Germline loops: CDR1 SEHNR, CDR2 FQNEAQ (reference sequence). The CDR3 extends over 17 amino acids. CDR3 nucleotides: TGTGTCAGCAGCTCTAACCTGAGCCCGGGGACAAACTCCGAGCAGTACTTC. It codes for CVSSSNLSPGTNSEQYF.

This clonotype was counted a few times. The genes are TRBV6-5 and TRBJ2-5; TRBD2 might be the D (7 bases). The CDR3 has 14 residues. V was pared by 6 bases and J by 1 base, with 12 bases between. CDR1 MNHEY and CDR2 SVGAGI come from the germline V gene. The CDR3 loop reads CASSRRGGQETQYF. CDR3 coding DNA: TGTGCCAGCAGCAGAAGGGGGGGCCAAGAGACCCAGTACTTC.

The chain joins TRBV4-1 to TRBJ2-3; D uncertain. CDR1 and CDR2 from the germline V gene are MGHRA and YSYEKL. The CDR3 is made up of 16 amino acids. Trimming stripped 1 base from V and 2 bases from J, with 13 bases between. CDR3 protein: CASSQVGDGHTDTQYF. CDR3 nucleotides: TGCGCCAGCAGCCAAGTAGGAGACGGCCACACAGATACGCAGTATTTT.

There are a few counts of this clonotype. The chain combines TRBV9 with TRBJ1-6; tentatively, D is TRBD1 (6 bases). CDR3 size: 16 residues. The V end lost 4 bases, the J end lost 3 bases, and 14 bases lay between the germline ends. Looked up from germline, CDR1 is SGDLS and CDR2 is YYNGEE. CDR3 in amino acids: CASSPDRGGYNSPLHF. As DNA, the CDR3 is TGTGCCAGCAGCCCTGACCGAGGGGGCTATAATTCACCCCTCCACTTT.

V and J are TRBV6-5 and TRBJ1-2, with unresolved D. CDR1 and CDR2 from the germline V gene are MNHEY and SVGAGI. V lost 6 bases and J 1 base, leaving 12 bases between the germline ends. The CDR3 runs to 14 residues. CDR3 in DNA: TGTGCCAGCAGCTCACCCGTCAGTAACTATGGCTACACCTTC. This codes for CASSSPVSNYGYTF.

This clonotype has only a few counts. This chain joins TRBV2 and TRBJ2-3; D may be TRBD2 (5 bases). Deletions cut 6 bases from V and 7 bases from J, with 20 bases between. This CDR3 region has 15 residues. The germline V gene has CDR1 SNHLY and CDR2 FYNNEI. This CDR3 reads CASRKTNLGPNTQYF. CDR3 sequence (DNA): TGTGCCAGCAGGAAGACTAATCTAGGGCCGAATACGCAGTATTTT.

This clonotype was picked up many times. The chain employs TRBV6-1 and TRBJ2-3, with 8 bases identical to TRBD1. This CDR3 has 15 residues. V lost 8 bases, J lost 1 base, and 8 bases stayed unmatched. Germline V gene data show CDR1 as MNHNS and CDR2 as SASEGT. CDR3 DNA: TGTGCCAGCTCTGTGGTACAGGGGGGCACAGATACGCAGTATTTT. Protein sequence: CASSVVQGGTDTQYF.

This clonotype was detected only a few times. An end of the junction differs from the germline gene, which may be a read error. The chain uses TRBV6-2 or TRBV6-3 and TRBJ2-5; 11 bases line up with TRBD2. This CDR3 has 18 residues. Germline V gene lookup returns CDR1 MNHEY and CDR2 SVGEGT. The CDR3 spells CAGSYSTLAGAKQETQYF. CDR3 DNA sequence: TGTGCCGGCAGTTACTCGACACTAGCGGGAGCTAAACAAGAGACCCAGTACTTC.

This chain links TRBV27 with TRBJ2-7; D uncertain. Germline assignment: CDR1 MNHEY and CDR2 SMNVEV (reference sequence). Trimming cost V 2 bases and J 6 bases, with 20 bases left between them. This CDR3 has 16 residues. The CDR3 loop is CASSLRATEFQVEQYF. The DNA for the CDR3 is TGTGCCAGCAGTTTAAGGGCCACAGAGTTCCAGGTCGAGCAGTACTTC.

This clonotype appeared a single time. The chain couples TRBV3-1 to TRBJ2-3; 10 bases map to TRBD2. This CDR3 is built from 16 residues. With 4 bases clipped from V and 4 bases from J, the junction kept 8 bases outside the gene matches. CDR1 LGHDT and CDR2 YNNKEL come from the germline V gene (reference sequence). The CDR3 bases are TGTGCCAGCAGCCTCCTAGCGGGAGAGGGCGCAGATACGCAGTATTTT. It is translated as CASSLLAGEGADTQYF.

V and J are TRBV7-2 and TRBJ2-3; D not resolved. The CDR3 loop spans 13 amino acids. V was shortened by 5 bases and J by 9 bases, with 15 bases between the two germline ends. The germline gives CDR1 SGHTA, CDR2 FQGNSA. The CDR3 here is CASSPPPLQTQYF. In DNA, the CDR3 is TGTGCCAGCAGCCCCCCCCCATTACAGACGCAGTATTTT.

This clonotype occurred a few times. The rearrangement joins TRBV7-2 to TRBJ1-1; D remains unclear. V was shortened by 5 bases and J by 2 bases, with 9 bases between the two germline ends. The CDR3 is made up of 13 amino acids. Germline lookup yields CDR1 SGHTA and CDR2 FQGNSA. This CDR3 is CASSPKINTEAFF. Here the CDR3 DNA reads TGTGCCAGCAGCCCGAAGATCAACACTGAAGCTTTCTTT.

The chain recombines TRBV25-1 with TRBJ2-7; 11 bases are shared with TRBD2. V lost 6 bases, J lost 1 base, and 5 bases stayed unmatched. CDR3 size: 15 residues. Germline CDR1 and CDR2: MGHDK and SYGVNS. The CDR3 spells CASSETSGASYEQYF. The CDR3 region has the DNA TGTGCCAGCAGCGAGACTAGCGGGGCATCCTACGAGCAGTACTTC.

The CDR3 DNA reads TGCAGTGCTAGGAGCCCATCAAATATGGATGAGCAGTTCTTC. This translates into CSARSPSNMDEQFF. This rearrangement joins TRBV20-1 to TRBJ2-1; the D is unclear. From germline, CDR1 is DFQATT and CDR2 SNEGSKA (reference sequence). V lost 3 bases to trimming and J lost 8 bases, with 17 bases between them. The CDR3 has 14 amino acids.

As to this clonotype: A much larger clone differs from this one at a single base, so this may be a read error. The chain couples TRBV27 to TRBJ2-1, with 9 nucleotides matching TRBD1. The CDR3 runs to 14 residues. The V gene's germline CDR1 is MNHEY and CDR2 SMNVEV (reference sequence). The CDR3 DNA sequence: TGTGCCAGCAGTGCGACAGGGGGATACAATGAGAAGTTCTTC. Protein product: CASSATGGYNEKFF.

Points on this clonotype: A much larger clonotype is one base distant, so this may be a read error. The rearrangement uses TRBV4-1 and TRBJ2-7; D possibly corresponds to TRBD1 (5 bases). The germline CDR1 and CDR2 sequences are MGHRA and YSYEKL. The CDR3 consists of 15 residues. V was clipped by 4 bases and J by 2 bases, with 15 bases between them. The CDR3 sequence is CASSLTARFAYEQYF. CDR3 in DNA: TGCGCCAGCAGCCTGACAGCAAGGTTTGCCTACGAGCAGTACTTC.

The chain joins TRBV12-3 or TRBV12-4 to TRBJ1-2; D remains ambiguous. This CDR3 comprises 11 residues. V dropped 10 bases and J dropped 4 bases, with 10 bases sitting between them. The CDR3 sequence is CATLGPYGYTF. The CDR3 DNA follows: TGTGCCACCCTCGGGCCCTATGGCTACACCTTC.

Only a few counts were recorded for this clonotype. The V call is TRBV9, the J call TRBJ2-1; perhaps TRBD1 as D (5 bases). This CDR3 contains 15 residues. From germline, CDR1 is SGDLS and CDR2 YYNGEE. V was clipped by 1 base and J by 9 bases, with 17 bases between them. CDR3 residues: CASSVQTTGIPEQFF. The CDR3 nucleotides are TGTGCCAGCAGCGTACAAACCACAGGAATCCCTGAGCAGTTCTTC.

CDR3 loop: CASSPSPTLVETQYF. The CDR3 DNA follows: TGTGCCAGCAGCCCGTCCCCCACCTTAGTAGAGACCCAGTACTTC. This chain links TRBV7-3 with TRBJ2-4, with unresolved D. The J call is in doubt because the DNA end fits TRBJ2-5 better. Germline CDR1 reads SGHTA; CDR2 reads FQGTGA. The CDR3 length is 15 residues.